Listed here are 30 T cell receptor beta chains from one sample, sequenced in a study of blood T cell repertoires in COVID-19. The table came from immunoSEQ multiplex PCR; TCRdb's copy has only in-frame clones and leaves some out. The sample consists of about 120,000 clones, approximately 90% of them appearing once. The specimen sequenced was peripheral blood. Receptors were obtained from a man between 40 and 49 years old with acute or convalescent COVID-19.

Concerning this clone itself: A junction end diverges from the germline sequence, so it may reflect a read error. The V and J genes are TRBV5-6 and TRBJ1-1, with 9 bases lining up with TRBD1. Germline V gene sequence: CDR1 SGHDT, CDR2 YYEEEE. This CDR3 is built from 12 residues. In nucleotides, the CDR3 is TGTGCCAGCTCCGGGGACAGGGCTGATTGGATCTTT. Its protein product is CASSGDRADWIF. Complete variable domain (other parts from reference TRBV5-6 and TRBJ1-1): DAGVTQSPTHLIKTRGQQVTLRCSPKSGHDTVSWYQQALGQGPQFIFQYYEEEERQRGNFPDRFSGHQFPNYSSELNVNALLLGDSALYLCASSGDRADWIFGQGTRLTVV.

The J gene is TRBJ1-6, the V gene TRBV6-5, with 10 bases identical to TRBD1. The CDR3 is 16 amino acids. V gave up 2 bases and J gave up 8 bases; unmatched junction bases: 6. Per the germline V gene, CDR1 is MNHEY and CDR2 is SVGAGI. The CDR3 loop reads CASSYGTGTGDSPLHF. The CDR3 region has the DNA TGTGCCAGCAGTTACGGGACTGGGACAGGGGATTCACCCCTCCACTTT.

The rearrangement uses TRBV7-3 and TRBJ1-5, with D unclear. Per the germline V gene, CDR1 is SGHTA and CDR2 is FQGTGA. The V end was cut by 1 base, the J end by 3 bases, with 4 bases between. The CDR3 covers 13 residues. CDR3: CASSLSLNQPQHF. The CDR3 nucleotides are TGTGCCAGCAGCTTAAGTCTCAATCAGCCCCAGCATTTT.

CDR3 region: CASSEWGGDQPQHF. CDR3 DNA sequence: TGTGCCAGCAGTGAATGGGGCGGGGATCAGCCCCAGCATTTT. This chain links TRBV25-1 with TRBJ1-5; weak D call: TRBD1 (5 bases). The V gene's germline CDR1 is MGHDK and CDR2 SYGVNS. This CDR3 contains 14 residues. V was clipped by 1 base and J by 5 bases, with 9 bases between them.

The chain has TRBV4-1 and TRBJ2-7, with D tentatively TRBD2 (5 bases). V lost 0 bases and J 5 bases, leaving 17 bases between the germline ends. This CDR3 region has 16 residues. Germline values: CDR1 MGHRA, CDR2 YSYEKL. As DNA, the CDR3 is TGCGCCAGCAGCCAAGATCGGTCGGGGATCTTGAACGAGCAGTACTTC. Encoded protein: CASSQDRSGILNEQYF.

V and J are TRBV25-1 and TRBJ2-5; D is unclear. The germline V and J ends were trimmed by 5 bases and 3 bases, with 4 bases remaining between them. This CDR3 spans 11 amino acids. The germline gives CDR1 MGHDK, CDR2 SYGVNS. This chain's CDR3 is CASSLKETQYF. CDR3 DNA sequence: TGTGCCAGCAGTTTAAAAGAGACCCAGTACTTC.

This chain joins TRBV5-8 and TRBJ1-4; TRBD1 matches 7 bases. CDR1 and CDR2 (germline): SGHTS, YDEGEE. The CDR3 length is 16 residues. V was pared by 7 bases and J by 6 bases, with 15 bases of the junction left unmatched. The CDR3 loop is CASRTDRGTDYEKLFF. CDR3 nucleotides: TGTGCCAGCCGTACCGATCGGGGGACAGACTATGAAAAACTGTTTTTT.

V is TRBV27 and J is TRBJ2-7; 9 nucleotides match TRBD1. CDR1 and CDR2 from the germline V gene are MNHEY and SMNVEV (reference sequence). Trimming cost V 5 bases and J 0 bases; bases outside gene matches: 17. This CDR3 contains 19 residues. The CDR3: CASSTSSGQGARFSYEQYF. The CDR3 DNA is TGTGCCAGCAGTACGTCCTCGGGACAGGGAGCCCGATTCTCCTACGAGCAGTACTTC.

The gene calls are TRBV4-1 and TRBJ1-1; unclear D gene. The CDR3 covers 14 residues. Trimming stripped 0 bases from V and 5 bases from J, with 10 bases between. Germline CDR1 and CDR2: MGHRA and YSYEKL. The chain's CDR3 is CASSQESPVTEAFF. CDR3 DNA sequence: TGCGCCAGCAGCCAAGAGAGTCCGGTGACTGAAGCTTTCTTT.

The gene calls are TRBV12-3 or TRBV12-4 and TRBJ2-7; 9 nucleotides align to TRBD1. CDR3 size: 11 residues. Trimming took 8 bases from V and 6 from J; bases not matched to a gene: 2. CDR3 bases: TGTGCCAGCGGGGACAGGGTCGAGCAGTACTTC. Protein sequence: CASGDRVEQYF.

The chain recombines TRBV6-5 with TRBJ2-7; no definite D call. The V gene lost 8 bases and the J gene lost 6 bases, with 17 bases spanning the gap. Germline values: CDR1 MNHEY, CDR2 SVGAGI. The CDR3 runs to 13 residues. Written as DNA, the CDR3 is TGTGCCAGCCGACTCGGCCCCTTAGGCGAGCAGTACTTC. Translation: CASRLGPLGEQYF.

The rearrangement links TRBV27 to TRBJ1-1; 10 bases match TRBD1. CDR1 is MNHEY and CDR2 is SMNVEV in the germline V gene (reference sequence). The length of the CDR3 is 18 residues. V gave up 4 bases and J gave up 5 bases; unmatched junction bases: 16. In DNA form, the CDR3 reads TGTGCCAGCAGTTCCATAACCGGGACAGGGGTGACTTGGACTGAAGCTTTCTTT. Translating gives CASSSITGTGVTWTEAFF.

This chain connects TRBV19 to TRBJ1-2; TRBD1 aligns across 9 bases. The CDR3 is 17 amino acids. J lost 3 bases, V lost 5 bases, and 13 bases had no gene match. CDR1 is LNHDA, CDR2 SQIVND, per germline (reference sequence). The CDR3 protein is CASSPQGQGMGDYGYTF. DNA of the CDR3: TGTGCCAGTAGTCCCCAGGGACAGGGTATGGGGGACTATGGCTACACCTTC.

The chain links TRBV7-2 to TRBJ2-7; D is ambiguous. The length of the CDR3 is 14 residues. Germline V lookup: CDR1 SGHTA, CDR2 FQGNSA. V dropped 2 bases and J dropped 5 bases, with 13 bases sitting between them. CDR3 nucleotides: TGTGCCAGCAGCTTATCGAGATCGTCGGACGAGCAGTACTTC. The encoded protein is CASSLSRSSDEQYF.

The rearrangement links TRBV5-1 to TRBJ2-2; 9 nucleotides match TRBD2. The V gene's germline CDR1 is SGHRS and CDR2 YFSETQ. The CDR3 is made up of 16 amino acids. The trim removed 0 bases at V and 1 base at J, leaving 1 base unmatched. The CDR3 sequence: CASSLGLAENTGELFF. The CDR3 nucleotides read TGCGCCAGCAGCTTGGGACTAGCGGAGAACACCGGGGAGCTGTTTTTT.

CDR3 sequence reads: CASSESNGNTIYF. The CDR3, as DNA: TGTGCCAGCAGTGAATCTAATGGAAACACCATATATTTT. The rearrangement links TRBV2 to TRBJ1-3; D ambiguous. The CDR3 is 13 residues long. Germline V gene sequence: CDR1 SNHLY, CDR2 FYNNEI. The ends were cut back, 2 bases at V and 3 bases at J, with 5 bases in the middle.

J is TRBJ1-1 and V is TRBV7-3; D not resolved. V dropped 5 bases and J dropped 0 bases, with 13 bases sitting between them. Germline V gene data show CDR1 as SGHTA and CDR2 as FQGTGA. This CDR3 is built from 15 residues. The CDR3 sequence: CASSLDGKMNTEAFF. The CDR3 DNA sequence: TGTGCCAGCAGCCTCGATGGCAAAATGAACACTGAAGCTTTCTTT.

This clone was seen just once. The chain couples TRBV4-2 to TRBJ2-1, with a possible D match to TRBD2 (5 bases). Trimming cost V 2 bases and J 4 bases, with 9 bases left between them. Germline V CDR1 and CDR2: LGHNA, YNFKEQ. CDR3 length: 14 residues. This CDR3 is CASSQPRGYNEQFF. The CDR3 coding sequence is TGTGCCAGCAGCCAACCTCGAGGGTACAATGAGCAGTTCTTC.

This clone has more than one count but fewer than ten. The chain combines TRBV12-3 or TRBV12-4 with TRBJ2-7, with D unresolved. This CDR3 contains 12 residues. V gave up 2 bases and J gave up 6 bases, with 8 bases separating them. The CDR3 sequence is CASSLFPGEQYF. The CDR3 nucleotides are TGTGCCAGCAGTTTATTTCCCGGCGAGCAGTACTTC.

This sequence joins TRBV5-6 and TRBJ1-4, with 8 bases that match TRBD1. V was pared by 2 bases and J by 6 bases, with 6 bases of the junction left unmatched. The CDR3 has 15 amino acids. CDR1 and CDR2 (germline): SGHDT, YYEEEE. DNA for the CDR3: TGTGCCAGCAGCTTTTTGCTGACAGGGGATGAAAAACTGTTTTTT. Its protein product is CASSFLLTGDEKLFF.

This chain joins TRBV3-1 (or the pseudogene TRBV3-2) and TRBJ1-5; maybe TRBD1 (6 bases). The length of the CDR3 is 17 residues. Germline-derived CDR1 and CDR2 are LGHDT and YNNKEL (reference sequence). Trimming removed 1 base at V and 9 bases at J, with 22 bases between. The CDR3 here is CASSQARGGKGVRPQHF. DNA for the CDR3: TGTGCCAGCAGCCAAGCCCGCGGGGGTAAGGGGGTTCGGCCCCAGCATTTT.

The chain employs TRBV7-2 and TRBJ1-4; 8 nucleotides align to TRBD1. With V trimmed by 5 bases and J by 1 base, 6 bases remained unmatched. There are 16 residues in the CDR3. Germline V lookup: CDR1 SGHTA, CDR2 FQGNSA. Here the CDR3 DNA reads TGTGCCAGCAGCAAACAGGGGGTCGGAACTAATGAAAAACTGTTTTTT. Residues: CASSKQGVGTNEKLFF.

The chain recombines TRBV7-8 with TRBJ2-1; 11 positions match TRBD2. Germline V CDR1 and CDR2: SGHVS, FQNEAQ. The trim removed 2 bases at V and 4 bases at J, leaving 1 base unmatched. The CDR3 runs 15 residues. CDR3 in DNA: TGTGCCAGCAGCTTATTAGCGGGGGGGTACAATGAGCAGTTCTTC. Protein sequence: CASSLLAGGYNEQFF.

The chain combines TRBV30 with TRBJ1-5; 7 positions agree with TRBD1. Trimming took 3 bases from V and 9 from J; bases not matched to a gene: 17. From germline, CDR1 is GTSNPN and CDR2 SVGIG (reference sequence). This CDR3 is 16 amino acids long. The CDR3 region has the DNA TGTGCCTGGAGCCTTTATATGGGTCAGGGGGAATGGCCCCAGCATTTT. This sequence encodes CAWSLYMGQGEWPQHF.

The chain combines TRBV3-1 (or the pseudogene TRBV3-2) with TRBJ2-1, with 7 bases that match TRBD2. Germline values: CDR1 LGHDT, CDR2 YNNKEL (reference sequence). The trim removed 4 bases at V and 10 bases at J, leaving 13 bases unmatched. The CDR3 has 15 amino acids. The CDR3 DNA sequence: TGTGCCAGCAGCCTTAGTCGAATCCAAGCGGGAGAGCAGTTCTTC. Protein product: CASSLSRIQAGEQFF.

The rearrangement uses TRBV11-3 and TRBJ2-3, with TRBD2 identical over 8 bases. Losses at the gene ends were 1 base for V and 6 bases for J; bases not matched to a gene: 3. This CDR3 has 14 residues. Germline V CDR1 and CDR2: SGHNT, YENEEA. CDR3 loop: CASSLGTSPDTQYF. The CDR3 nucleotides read TGTGCCAGCAGCTTAGGGACTAGCCCCGATACGCAGTATTTT. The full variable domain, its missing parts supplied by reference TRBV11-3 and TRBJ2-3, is EAGVVQSPRYKIIEKKQPVAFWCNPISGHNTLYWYLQNLGQGPELLIRYENEEAVDDSQLPKDRFSAERLKGVDSTLKIQPAELGDSAVYLCASSLGTSPDTQYFGPGTRLTVL.

This CDR3 reads CASSSGLFYEQYF. CDR3 sequence (DNA): TGTGCCAGCAGCTCGGGACTCTTCTACGAGCAGTACTTC. This chain joins TRBV3-1 (or the pseudogene TRBV3-2) and TRBJ2-7; D perhaps matches TRBD2 (6 bases). Germline V gene sequence: CDR1 LGHDT, CDR2 YNNKEL (reference sequence). The CDR3 contains 13 residues. The germline V and J ends were trimmed by 5 bases and 3 bases, with 11 bases remaining between them.

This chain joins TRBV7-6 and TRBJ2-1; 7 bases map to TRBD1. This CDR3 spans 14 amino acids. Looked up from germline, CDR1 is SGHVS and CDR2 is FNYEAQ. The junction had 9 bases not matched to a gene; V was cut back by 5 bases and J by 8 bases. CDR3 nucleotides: TGTGCCAGCAGCGACCTAGACAGGGAACATGAGCAGTTCTTC. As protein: CASSDLDREHEQFF.

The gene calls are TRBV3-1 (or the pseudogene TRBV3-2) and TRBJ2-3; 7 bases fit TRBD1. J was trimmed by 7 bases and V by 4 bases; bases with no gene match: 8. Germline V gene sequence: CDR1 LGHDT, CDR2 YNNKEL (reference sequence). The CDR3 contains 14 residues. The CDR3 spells CASSRDGTANTQYF. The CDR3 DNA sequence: TGTGCCAGCAGCCGCGACGGGACAGCTAATACGCAGTATTTT.

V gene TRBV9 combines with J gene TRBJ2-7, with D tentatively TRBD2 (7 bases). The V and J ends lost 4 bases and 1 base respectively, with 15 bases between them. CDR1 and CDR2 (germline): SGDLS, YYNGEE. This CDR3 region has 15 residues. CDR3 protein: CASSPPGRGSYEQYF. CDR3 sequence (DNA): TGTGCCAGCAGCCCACCGGGGAGGGGGTCCTACGAGCAGTACTTC.